This TCR beta chain was identified in a study of Ad26.COV2.S vaccination and SARS-CoV-2 variants. Study as a whole: Trial arm assignment for the donor was COV1001 Ad26.COV2.S. Dosing was one shot or two shots 56 days apart.

Here immunoSEQ multiplex PCR was the method, and the copy in TCRdb shows in-frame clones only, minus some. The repertoire holds around 300,000 clones, with approximately 86% as singletons. The germline gives CDR1 LGHNA, CDR2 YSLEER. Trimming cost V 1 base and J 7 bases, with 16 bases left between them. CDR3 length: 16 amino acids. This clone occurred a few times. Its antigen remains unidentified. Study-wide results and caveats: Placebo recipients and vaccine recipients were similar in non-spike TCR breadth.

Treatment indicated: 15 to 20 received Ad26.COV2.S at low or high dose, single or two shots; about 5 received placebo; per-sample allocation not given. Sampling happened 63 days after the first vaccine or placebo injection. An Ad26 vector carrying the Wuhan-strain SARS-CoV-2 spike served as the vaccine. This specimen was peripheral blood, taken in a trial of Ad26.COV2.S vaccine versus placebo. This chain joins TRBV4-3 and TRBJ1-4; no definite D call. This sequence was found in a person between 18 and 59 years old who received the Ad26.COV2.S COVID-19 vaccine or a placebo. The CDR3 nucleotides read TGCGCCAGCAGCCAAGGGGCCCTGAGGATAGGTGAAAAACTGTTTTTT. Translated: CASSQGALRIGEKLFF.